This T cell receptor beta chain was identified during a study of T cells in Graves' hyperthyroidism and ophthalmopathy. Patients aged 18 to 65 with hyperthyroidism were newly diagnosed, with duration under 2 months. Using roughly 9.4 ml of fresh peripheral blood, PBMCs were prepared. The CDR3 is 17 amino acids. Germline lookup yields CDR1 MNHNY and CDR2 SVGAGI (reference sequence). V lost 0 bases, J lost 1 base, and 8 bases stayed unmatched. TCR beta CDR3 sequences were amplified from RNA transcripts. HTBI primers were employed in a first-round RT-PCR of the TCR CDR3. One entry per CDR3 protein results from TCRdb running MiXCR on the multiplex PCR reads. The repertoire holds more than 600,000 distinct CDR3 sequences, with about 17% as singletons. This clonotype was found many times.

The origin of this receptor is a man aged 18 to 35 with Graves' hyperthyroidism. The sequenced sample consisted of blood. The chain combines TRBV6-6 with TRBJ2-7; 8 bases line up with TRBD2. CDR3 in DNA: TGTGCCAGCAGTTACTCGCCCAGCGGGAGTTTTTCCTACGAGCAGTACTTC. This sequence encodes CASSYSPSGSFSYEQYF.